This T cell receptor (beta chain) was recovered during a study of blood T cell repertoires in COVID-19. Study-wide context: The analysed material was cDNA or gDNA that came from T cells, B-cell-depleted T cells, or PBMCs.

The CDR3 totals 14 residues. In germline, CDR1 is MNHEY, CDR2 SVGAGI. The V end lost 5 bases, the J end lost 0 bases, and 8 bases lay between the germline ends. The authors' processing: Nucleated cell counts were estimated from reference gene primer amplification. Produced via immunoSEQ multiplex PCR; TCRdb's table is partial and in-frame only. The V and J calls and the clone size are those of that table, but D and trimming were determined from the DNA. This sample has around 64,000 clones; roughly 88% occur once, and the top ten carry just under 2%. Material for sequencing was peripheral blood. The chain recombines TRBV6-5 with TRBJ1-5, with D unresolved. This receptor was identified in a young man with acute or convalescent COVID-19. The CDR3 coding sequence is TGTGCCAGCAGTCGTTTAAATAGCAATCAGCCCCAGCATTTT. Amino acid sequence: CASSRLNSNQPQHF.